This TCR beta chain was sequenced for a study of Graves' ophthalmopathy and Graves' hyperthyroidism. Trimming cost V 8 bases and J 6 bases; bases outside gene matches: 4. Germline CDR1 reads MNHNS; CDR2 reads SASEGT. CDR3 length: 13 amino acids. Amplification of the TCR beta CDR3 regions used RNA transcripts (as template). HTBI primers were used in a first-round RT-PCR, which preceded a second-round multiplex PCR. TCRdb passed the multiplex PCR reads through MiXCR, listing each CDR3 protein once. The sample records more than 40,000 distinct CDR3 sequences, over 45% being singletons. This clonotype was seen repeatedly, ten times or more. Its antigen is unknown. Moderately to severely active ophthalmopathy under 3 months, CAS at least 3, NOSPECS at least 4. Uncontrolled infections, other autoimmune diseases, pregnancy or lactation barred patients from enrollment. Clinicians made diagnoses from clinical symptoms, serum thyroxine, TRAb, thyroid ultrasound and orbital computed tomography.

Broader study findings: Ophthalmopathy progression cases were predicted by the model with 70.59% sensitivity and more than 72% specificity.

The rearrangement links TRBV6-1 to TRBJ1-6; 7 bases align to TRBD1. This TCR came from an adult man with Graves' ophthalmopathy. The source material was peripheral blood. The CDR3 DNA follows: TGTGCCAGCCAGGGACAGCTTAATTCACCCCTCCACTTT. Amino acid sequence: CASQGQLNSPLHF.